The 28 T cell receptor beta chains listed next were all sequenced from one sample in a study of T cell repertoires in cytomegalovirus infection. These receptors' antigens are unknown. MiXCR was run by TCRdb on the reads, yielding one entry per CDR3 protein. In the table there are 700,000 to 950,000 distinct CDR3 sequences, about 30% of which are singletons. This specimen was cultured CD8+ T cells from PBMCs, taken from culture after CMV antigen stimulation. These receptors all come from a human donor in good health (CMV status not recorded). Some clones in this sample may be carry-over from other donors' samples.

V usage is TRBV28 and J usage is TRBJ1-1, with D perhaps TRBD1 (6 bases). CDR1 and CDR2 from the germline V gene are MDHEN and SYDVKM. V was cut by 4 bases and J by 3 bases, with 15 bases left in between. The CDR3 covers 15 residues. CDR3 loop: CASSYVVGGDTEAFF. The CDR3 DNA follows: TGTGCCAGCAGTTACGTTGTGGGGGGCGACACTGAAGCTTTCTTT.

The V call is TRBV9, the J call TRBJ2-1; 9 positions agree with TRBD1. CDR3 length equals 15 residues. The trim removed 6 bases at V and 3 bases at J, leaving 7 bases unmatched. CDR1 is SGDLS and CDR2 is YYNGEE in the germline V gene. CDR3 protein: CASTMTGGHYNEQFF. The CDR3 coding sequence is TGTGCCAGCACCATGACAGGGGGGCACTACAATGAGCAGTTCTTC.

The chain carries TRBV15 and TRBJ2-2, with TRBD2 matching over 7 bases. The CDR3 length is 17 residues. Germline lookup yields CDR1 LNHNV and CDR2 YYDKDF (reference sequence). The trim removed 2 bases at V and 0 bases at J, leaving 6 bases unmatched. CDR3 nucleotide sequence: TGTGCCACCAGCAGACCTGGGGAGGGCCCGAACACCGGGGAGCTGTTTTTT. It yields the protein CATSRPGEGPNTGELFF.

With respect to this clonotype: An end of the junction differs from the germline gene, which may be a read error. The chain uses TRBV19 and TRBJ1-5; D is unresolved. Germline CDR1 LNHDA, CDR2 SQIVND (reference sequence). This CDR3 has 15 residues. Here the CDR3 DNA reads TGTGTCAGTAGTATGGATCGGAGGGGCAATCAGCCCCAGCATTTT. Residues: CVSSMDRRGNQPQHF.

CDR3 region: CSVAGISYGYTF. The CDR3 DNA sequence: TGCAGCGTTGCAGGTATCAGCTATGGCTACACCTTC. This chain links TRBV29-1 with TRBJ1-2, with D unresolved. The V and J ends lost 4 bases and 4 bases respectively, with 10 bases between them. Germline CDR1 and CDR2: SQVTM and ANQGSEA. This CDR3 region has 12 residues.

The chain combines TRBV9 with TRBJ2-6; 7 bases are shared with TRBD1. This CDR3 has 15 amino acids. Germline V CDR1 and CDR2: SGDLS, YYNGEE. J lost 4 bases, V lost 4 bases, and 5 bases had no gene match. The CDR3 is CASSLQGKGANVLTF. CDR3 nucleotides: TGTGCCAGCAGCCTACAGGGGAAAGGGGCCAACGTCCTGACTTTC. The full variable domain, with the rest looked up from reference TRBV9 and TRBJ2-6, is DSGVTQTPKHLITATGQRVTLRCSPRSGDLSVYWYQQSLDQGLQFLIQYYNGEERAKGNILERFSAQQFPDLHSELNLSSLELGDSALYFCASSLQGKGANVLTFGAGSRLTVL.

This chain connects TRBV9 to TRBJ2-7, with 9 positions matching TRBD2. The junction had 3 bases not matched to a gene; V was cut back by 0 bases and J by 2 bases. This CDR3 contains 15 residues. Germline V lookup: CDR1 SGDLS, CDR2 YYNGEE. CDR3 DNA sequence: TGTGCCAGCAGCGTAGGAGCGGGGGGCGCCTACGAGCAGTACTTC. This sequence encodes CASSVGAGGAYEQYF.

In the case of this clonotype: This may be a read error, as it is one base from a much larger clone. J is TRBJ1-2 and V is TRBV7-1, with a weak D call TRBD1 (5 bases). TRBV7-1 qualifies as an ORF whose function is uncertain. The CDR3 extends over 15 amino acids. Trimming removed 5 bases at V and 2 bases at J, with 15 bases between. CDR3 in amino acids: CASSGGRTKNYGYTF. In DNA form, the CDR3 reads TGTGCCAGCAGCGGGGGTCGGACGAAGAACTATGGCTACACCTTC.

The DNA for the CDR3 is TGCGCCAGCAGCCATCCCGGACCGGGTAATGAGCAGTTCTTC. Translating it yields CASSHPGPGNEQFF. V usage is TRBV4-1 and J usage is TRBJ2-1; D call uncertain. The CDR3 has 14 amino acids. V lost 3 bases, J lost 7 bases, and 13 bases lay in between. Per the germline V gene, CDR1 is MGHRA and CDR2 is YSYEKL.

This clonotype was found a few times. V gene TRBV23-1 combines with J gene TRBJ1-5, with a weak D call TRBD1 (5 bases). TRBV23-1 counts as an open reading frame of uncertain function. This CDR3 has 15 residues. V was pared by 0 bases and J by 7 bases, with 13 bases between. For the CDR3, the DNA is TGCGCCAGCAGTCAATCGTTAGCAGGGATACAGCCCCAGCATTTT. Residues: CASSQSLAGIQPQHF.

In nucleotides, the CDR3 is TGTGCCAGCACGACAGGGATATACAGCACAGATACGCAGTATTTT. This sequence encodes CASTTGIYSTDTQYF. This chain uses TRBV7-2 with TRBJ2-3, with TRBD1 matching 7 bases. Germline values: CDR1 SGHTA, CDR2 FQGNSA. The CDR3 loop spans 15 amino acids. V trimming: 7 bases; J trimming: 0 bases; junction bases outside the gene matches: 7.

This clonotype was counted between two and nine times. The CDR3: CATPQGGTSGELFF. CDR3 nucleotides: TGTGCCACCCCACAGGGGGGAACTAGCGGGGAGCTGTTTTTT. This chain joins TRBV7-8 and TRBJ2-2; 8 bases match TRBD1. With V trimmed by 10 bases and J by 7 bases, 11 bases remained unmatched. Germline V gene data show CDR1 as SGHVS and CDR2 as FQNEAQ. This CDR3 region has 14 residues.

V is TRBV6-6 and J is TRBJ2-7; no clear D gene. V was trimmed by 4 bases and J by 4 bases, leaving 8 bases between them. The CDR3 has 12 residues. The V gene's germline CDR1 is MNHNY and CDR2 SVGAGI (reference sequence). CDR3: CASSSGLYEQYV. The DNA for the CDR3 is TGTGCCAGCAGTTCCGGGCTTTACGAGCAGTACGTC.

This clonotype was seen only a few times. The J gene is TRBJ1-1, the V gene TRBV6-1; D may be TRBD1 (5 bases). The V and J ends lost 2 bases and 8 bases respectively, with 12 bases between them. This CDR3 is 13 amino acids long. Germline assignment: CDR1 MNHNS and CDR2 SASEGT. The CDR3 spells CASSETMGLEAFF. CDR3 bases: TGTGCCAGCAGTGAAACCATGGGGCTGGAAGCTTTCTTT.

The chain is built from TRBV6-4 and TRBJ1-1; the D is unclear. The CDR3 has 13 amino acids. The V and J ends lost 11 bases and 4 bases respectively, with 17 bases between them. CDR1 and CDR2 from the germline V gene are MRHNA and SNTAGT. The CDR3 region is CAGKVTKGTEAFF. CDR3 DNA sequence: TGTGCCGGCAAGGTCACCAAGGGCACTGAAGCTTTCTTT.

There are a few counts of this clonotype. This chain joins TRBV10-3 and TRBJ1-2; D might be TRBD1 (5 bases). Germline assignment: CDR1 ENHRY and CDR2 SYGVKD. Trimming stripped 6 bases from V and 6 bases from J, with 17 bases between. The CDR3 consists of 14 residues. In nucleotides, the CDR3 is TGTGCCATCAGAGCTAGGGGTGAGATGGATGGCTACACCTTC. Translating gives CAIRARGEMDGYTF.

This chain uses TRBV5-5 with TRBJ2-7; tentative D call: TRBD2 (5 bases). CDR1 and CDR2 (germline): SGHKS, YYEKEE (reference sequence). Trimming pared 4 bases from V and 5 bases from J, leaving 19 bases between. There are 15 residues in the CDR3. Written as DNA, the CDR3 is TGTGCCAGCAGCGATGGTAAGGACTCGCTTCACGAGCAGTACTTC. Its translation is CASSDGKDSLHEQYF.

V and J are TRBV3-1 and TRBJ1-5, with 9 positions matching TRBD1. The CDR3 loop spans 15 amino acids. Germline V gene lookup returns CDR1 LGHDT and CDR2 YNNKEL (reference sequence). V dropped 4 bases and J dropped 7; count of bases not matched to a gene: 8. The CDR3 region has the DNA TGTGCCAGCAGCCGCACACAGGGGGCGAGACAGCCCCAGCATTTT. This gives the protein CASSRTQGARQPQHF.

This chain uses TRBV5-6 with TRBJ1-2, with D tentatively TRBD1 (6 bases). The CDR3 has 14 amino acids. Trimming left V 0 bases short and J 5 bases short, with 11 bases between. From germline, CDR1 is SGHDT and CDR2 YYEEEE. The CDR3 loop is CASSLGTAQYGYTF. The CDR3 bases are TGTGCCAGCAGCTTGGGGACAGCGCAATATGGCTACACCTTC.

This chain joins TRBV25-1 and TRBJ2-7, with no clear D. Trimming took 0 bases from V and 5 from J, leaving 8 bases between them. Germline CDR1 MGHDK, CDR2 SYGVNS. CDR3 length: 13 amino acids. The CDR3 protein is CASSEYKTHEQYF. Written as DNA, the CDR3 is TGTGCCAGCAGTGAATATAAGACCCACGAGCAGTACTTC.

This clonotype was detected a few times. This rearrangement joins TRBV19 to TRBJ2-7; either TRBD1 or TRBD2 may supply D (7 bases each). The ends were cut back, 3 bases at V and 3 bases at J, with 15 bases in the middle. The V gene's germline CDR1 is LNHDA and CDR2 SQIVND (reference sequence). The CDR3 consists of 15 residues. This chain's CDR3 is CASSIGAGGGYEQYF. The CDR3 DNA reads as TGTGCCAGTAGTATCGGGGCAGGGGGGGGCTACGAGCAGTACTTC.

This clonotype came up a few times. This rearrangement joins TRBV11-2 to TRBJ2-1; D gene uncertain. This CDR3 contains 14 residues. Per germline, CDR1 SGHAT and CDR2 FQNNGV. Trimming pared 5 bases from V and 3 bases from J, leaving 11 bases between. The CDR3 bases are TGTGCCAGCAGCCCTGGACGCTTCTACAATGAGCAGTTCTTC. Translated, it gives CASSPGRFYNEQFF.

This clonotype appeared a few times. The chain joins TRBV28 to TRBJ2-1; weak D call: TRBD2 (7 bases). Germline loops: CDR1 MDHEN, CDR2 SYDVKM. The CDR3 sequence is 17 residues long. V was cut by 6 bases and J by 4 bases, with 22 bases left in between. The CDR3 region has the DNA TGTGCCAGCAGCTGGGGGGGCACAAAACCCCTTTACAATGAGCAGTTCTTC. Translation gives CASSWGGTKPLYNEQFF.

The genes are TRBV7-6 and TRBJ2-1; D is perhaps TRBD2 (7 bases). Trimming removed 4 bases at V and 7 bases at J, with 20 bases between. The length of the CDR3 is 16 residues. Germline CDR1 reads SGHVS; CDR2 reads FNYEAQ. As DNA, the CDR3 is TGTGCCAGCAGCTGGGGGGGAGGGGGGGCTAAAAATGAGCAGTTCTTC. Translating gives CASSWGGGGAKNEQFF.

This chain joins TRBV5-5 and TRBJ2-1; 7 nucleotides line up with TRBD2. With V trimmed by 0 bases and J by 10 bases, 13 bases remained unmatched. The germline CDR1 and CDR2 sequences are SGHKS and YYEKEE (reference sequence). The CDR3 loop spans 16 amino acids. CDR3 loop: CASSLEGLAVGREQFF. The DNA for the CDR3 is TGTGCCAGCAGCTTGGAAGGGCTAGCGGTGGGGAGAGAGCAGTTCTTC.

The chain employs TRBV4-3 and TRBJ2-1; D gene uncertain. The CDR3 has 13 amino acids. Looked up from germline, CDR1 is LGHNA and CDR2 is YSLEER. The ends were cut back, 1 base at V and 8 bases at J, with 9 bases in the middle. The CDR3 nucleotides read TGCGCCAGCAGCCAAGTGGGAATATATGAGCAGTTCTTC. Translating it yields CASSQVGIYEQFF.

J is TRBJ2-4 and V is TRBV6-2 or TRBV6-3, with D unresolved. CDR1 is MNHEY and CDR2 is SVGEGT in the germline V gene. Trimming pared 1 base from V and 0 bases from J, leaving 4 bases between. This CDR3 spans 14 amino acids. The CDR3 spells CASSYFLAKNIQYF. CDR3 nucleotides: TGTGCCAGCAGTTACTTTCTAGCCAAAAACATTCAGTACTTC.

This clonotype was counted a few times. The germline gene is not matched at one end of the junction; a read error may be the cause. The chain recombines TRBV7-6 with TRBJ1-4; D uncertain. The CDR3 runs to 13 residues. Germline CDR1 and CDR2: SGHVS and FNYEAQ. CDR3 nucleotides: TGTGCCAGCAGCTTAGATGGTAATGGAAAACTGTTTTTT. This gives the protein CASSLDGNGKLFF.